This passage covers 21 T cell receptor beta chains from one sample sequenced in a study of cytomegalovirus exposure and HLA in healthy donors. Primers included in the PCR were 60 Vbeta and 13 Jbeta primers. TCRdb's copy holds only in-frame clones and misses some; the assay was immunoSEQ multiplex PCR. The sample carries around 300,000 clones, under 80% recorded once. Sequencing used PBMCs. The receptors originated from a female donor in good health and CMV-seronegative.

The rearrangement links TRBV7-6 to TRBJ2-5; no reliable D call. V was trimmed by 6 bases and J by 4 bases, leaving 6 bases between them. CDR1 and CDR2 from the germline V gene are SGHVS and FNYEAQ. The CDR3 totals 11 residues. The CDR3, as DNA: TGTGCCAGCAGTCCCGGAGAGACCCAGTACTTC. Translated: CASSPGETQYF.

The rearrangement joins TRBV15 to TRBJ2-1, with 10 positions matching TRBD1. V was clipped by 5 bases and J by 3 bases; unmatched bases: 10. CDR1 is LNHNV, CDR2 YYDKDF, per germline (reference sequence). The CDR3 has 17 amino acids. The CDR3 DNA reads as TGTGCCACCAGCGGAACGGACAGGGGGGCCCTCTACAATGAGCAGTTCTTC. Its protein is CATSGTDRGALYNEQFF.

The chain employs TRBV30 and TRBJ2-7, with 8 bases fitting TRBD1. CDR3 length: 14 residues. The germline V gene has CDR1 GTSNPN and CDR2 SVGIG (reference sequence). V gave up 2 bases and J gave up 7 bases; unmatched junction bases: 10. The CDR3 region has the DNA TGTGCCTGGAGTAGGACAGGGCCCGTTGATGAGCAGTACTTC. Its translation: CAWSRTGPVDEQYF.

This sequence joins TRBV28 and TRBJ2-2; TRBD2 might be the D (5 bases). Trimming shortened V by 7 bases and J by 4 bases, and 25 bases separated the two germline ends. CDR1 is MDHEN and CDR2 is SYDVKM in the germline V gene. This CDR3 region has 18 residues. Here the CDR3 DNA reads TGTGCCAGCACCTCAGTGCCTAGCTGGGTGGGGAGCACCGGGGAGCTGTTTTTT. Translating it yields CASTSVPSWVGSTGELFF. The full variable domain, with the rest looked up from reference TRBV28 and TRBJ2-2, is DVKVTQSSRYLVKRTGEKVFLECVQDMDHENMFWYRQDPGLGLRLIYFSYDVKMKEKGDIPEGYSVSREKKERFSLILESASTNQTSMYLCASTSVPSWVGSTGELFFGEGSRLTVL.

CDR3 residues: CASSYTLNEKLFF. The CDR3 nucleotides are TGTGCCAGCTCTTACACCTTGAATGAAAAACTGTTTTTT. This chain joins TRBV27 and TRBJ1-4; no firm D call. CDR1 and CDR2 (germline): MNHEY, SMNVEV (reference sequence). The CDR3 runs to 13 residues. V lost 8 bases and J lost 5, with 12 bases in between.

The table lists this clone with a few counts. V is TRBV29-1 and J is TRBJ2-5; D is uncertain. The CDR3 runs to 11 residues. Per the germline V gene, CDR1 is SQVTM and CDR2 is ANQGSEA. V was shortened by 1 base and J by 5 bases, with 5 bases between the two germline ends. The CDR3 is CSVEVGETQYF. In DNA, the CDR3 is TGCAGCGTTGAAGTCGGGGAGACCCAGTACTTC.

The CDR3 loop is CASSQDPQGLSSYEQYF. The CDR3 coding sequence is TGTGCCAGCAGCCAAGATCCACAGGGCCTGAGCTCCTACGAGCAGTACTTC. The rearrangement uses TRBV4-2 and TRBJ2-7; D possibly corresponds to TRBD1 (6 bases). This CDR3 is 17 amino acids long. CDR1 and CDR2 from the germline V gene are LGHNA and YNFKEQ. V lost 0 bases and J 0 bases, leaving 15 bases between the germline ends.

The chain couples TRBV10-1 to TRBJ2-4; no clear D gene. With 0 bases removed from V and 0 bases from J, the gap between germline ends came to 6 bases. Germline assignment: CDR1 WNHNN and CDR2 SYGVQD (reference sequence). This CDR3 has 15 residues. CDR3 nucleotides: TGCGCCAGCAGTGAGTCTGGGCTAGCCAAAAACATTCAGTACTTC. This codes for CASSESGLAKNIQYF.

The chain recombines TRBV27 with TRBJ2-7, with 12 bases aligning to TRBD1. After removal of 7 bases from V and 1 base from J, the junction contained 2 bases not matched to a gene. CDR1 is MNHEY, CDR2 SMNVEV, per germline (reference sequence). The CDR3 is made up of 14 amino acids. The CDR3, as DNA: TGTGCCAGCAAGGGACAGGGGGCATCCTACGAGCAGTACTTC. It encodes CASKGQGASYEQYF.

This clone was counted only a few times. The gene calls are TRBV2 and TRBJ1-4, with D maybe TRBD1 (5 bases). Germline CDR1 SNHLY, CDR2 FYNNEI. V gave up 5 bases and J gave up 7 bases, with 8 bases separating them. This CDR3 has 12 amino acids. CDR3 bases: TGTGCCAGCAGTCGGAGGGGTGAAAAACTGTTTTTT. It codes for CASSRRGEKLFF.

This clone has more than one count but fewer than ten. The chain joins TRBV11-2 to TRBJ1-1; 7 bases map to TRBD1. CDR1 is SGHAT and CDR2 is FQNNGV in the germline V gene. There are 13 residues in the CDR3. After removal of 2 bases from V and 8 bases from J, the junction contained 5 bases not matched to a gene. CDR3 nucleotide sequence: TGTGCCAGCAGCTTATACAGCAGGGGGGAAGCTTTCTTT. This translates into CASSLYSRGEAFF.

This clone appeared a single time. V is TRBV7-2 and J is TRBJ2-7, with a tentative D call TRBD1 (5 bases). The CDR3 extends over 11 amino acids. V lost 4 bases and J lost 6, with 7 bases in between. Germline V gives CDR1 SGHTA, CDR2 FQGNSA. The CDR3 DNA reads as TGTGCCAGCAGCTCCAGGGTCGAGCAGTACTTC. Translated: CASSSRVEQYF.

CDR3 bases: TGTGCCAGTAGTATAGAAGCACTAGCGGGGTACAATGAGCAGTTCTTC. Amino acid sequence: CASSIEALAGYNEQFF. The chain carries TRBV19 and TRBJ2-1; 10 nucleotides agree with TRBD2. There are 16 residues in the CDR3. Germline V lookup: CDR1 LNHDA, CDR2 SQIVND (reference sequence). The V and J ends lost 0 bases and 4 bases, in that order; junction bases with no gene match: 3. The entire variable domain, with the rest obtained from reference TRBV19 and TRBJ2-1, is as follows: DGGITQSPKYLFRKEGQNVTLSCEQNLNHDAMYWYRQDPGQGLRLIYYSQIVNDFQKGDIAEGYSVSREKKESFPLTVTSAQKNPTAFYLCASSIEALAGYNEQFFGPGTRLTVL.

The genes are TRBV5-1 and TRBJ2-3; 12 nucleotides line up with TRBD2. The CDR3 has 15 amino acids. Germline CDR1 reads SGHRS; CDR2 reads YFSETQ. J was trimmed by 6 bases and V by 0 bases; bases with no gene match: 2. The CDR3 loop is CASSLGLAGVDTQYF. In DNA, the CDR3 is TGCGCCAGCAGCTTGGGACTAGCGGGAGTGGATACGCAGTATTTT.

The chain joins TRBV28 to TRBJ1-3; tentative D call: TRBD1 (6 bases). Germline assignment: CDR1 MDHEN and CDR2 SYDVKM. With 2 bases removed from V and 4 bases from J, the gap between germline ends came to 15 bases. The CDR3 length is 16 residues. CDR3: CASSLTRRTAGNTIYF. Written as DNA, the CDR3 is TGTGCCAGCAGTTTAACGCGGCGGACAGCCGGAAACACCATATATTTT.

J is TRBJ2-7 and V is TRBV6-5; 8 positions agree with TRBD2. The trim removed 5 bases at V and 2 bases at J, leaving 8 bases unmatched. From germline, CDR1 is MNHEY and CDR2 SVGAGI. The CDR3 has 15 amino acids. CDR3 sequence: CASSNSGISPYEQYF. The CDR3, as DNA: TGTGCCAGCAGTAATAGCGGGATCTCTCCCTACGAGCAGTACTTC.

The rearrangement links TRBV5-1 to TRBJ1-1, with unresolved D. V shed 4 bases and J shed 5 bases, with 15 bases lying between them. CDR1 SGHRS and CDR2 YFSETQ come from the germline V gene. The CDR3 has 14 amino acids. CDR3 sequence (DNA): TGCGCCAGCAGCCATGGGGAACGGGGAACTGAAGCTTTCTTT. Residues: CASSHGERGTEAFF.

The V and J genes are TRBV7-8 and TRBJ2-2, with TRBD1 identical over 9 bases. The CDR3 length is 15 residues. Germline values: CDR1 SGHVS, CDR2 FQNEAQ. The ends lost 6 bases at V and 5 bases at J; junction bases unmatched: 7. For the CDR3, the DNA is TGTGCCAGCAGGATAAGGACAGGGGTAACCGGGGAGCTGTTTTTT. It translates to CASRIRTGVTGELFF.

This chain connects TRBV2 to TRBJ2-2, with 7 bases matching TRBD2. The J segment lost 5 bases and the V segment lost 7 bases, leaving 10 bases of the junction unmatched. From germline, CDR1 is SNHLY and CDR2 FYNNEI. The CDR3 is made up of 15 amino acids. The CDR3 is CASMYQGGGTGELFF. For the CDR3, the DNA is TGTGCCAGCATGTACCAGGGCGGGGGAACCGGGGAGCTGTTTTTT.

This clone has more than one count but fewer than ten. The chain joins TRBV7-2 to TRBJ2-1; D is perhaps TRBD2 (5 bases). Germline lookup yields CDR1 SGHTA and CDR2 FQGNSA. There are 13 residues in the CDR3. Between the trimmed V and J ends, which lost 8 bases and 7 bases, there was a span of 15 bases. Here the CDR3 DNA reads TGTGCCAGCCGTAGAACTAGAGAGAATGAGCAGTTCTTC. Protein product: CASRRTRENEQFF.

V and J are TRBV6-6 and TRBJ1-2; 9 bases fit TRBD1. V was pared by 6 bases and J by 0 bases, with 2 bases of the junction left unmatched. CDR1 is MNHNY and CDR2 is SVGAGI in the germline V gene (reference sequence). This CDR3 contains 14 residues. In DNA form, the CDR3 reads TGTGCCAGCAGGGACAGGGGTCCTAACTATGGCTACACCTTC. The encoded protein is CASRDRGPNYGYTF.